This section outlines one TCR delta chain sequence together with its context. Antigen: not known. This sample was taken from a study of Vδ1+ human thymocytes. Findings and caveats of the study: Highly polyclonal TRG and TRD repertoires with Gaussian CDR3 length distributions appeared in thymus. TRG sequences recurred across donors, whereas TRD sequences stayed essentially private. Unlike peripheral blood Vdelta1+ controls, thymic delta-chain sequences included 20% to 25% Vdelta2 and few Vdelta3.

The sorted cells were CD3+ Vdelta1+ Vdelta2- thymocytes from alphabeta-depleted thymus. The CDR3 extends over 16 amino acids. V lost 4 bases and J lost 6, with 21 bases in between. Per the germline V gene, CDR1 is TSWWSYY and CDR2 is QGS. The template was reverse-transcribed extracted RNA. CDR3 amplicons came from multiplex PCR with pooled V-gene forward and constant-region reverse primers. TCRdb applied CATT to the multiplex PCR reads for clone calling. The sample has some 73,000 delta-chain clones, more than 30% seen once. This rearrangement joins TRDV1 to TRDJ1; TRDD3 might be the D (5 bases). The sample taken for sequencing was Vdelta1+ gamma-delta thymocytes from the thymus. The subset: FACS-sorted CD3+ TCRalphabeta- TCRVdelta1+ TCRVdelta2- thymocytes. This TCR came from a boy less than two years old who had congenital heart surgery. The CDR3 region is CALGAASYRWGHKLIF. The CDR3 coding sequence is TGTGCTCTTGGGGCTGCGAGTTACCGTTGGGGACATAAACTCATCTTT.